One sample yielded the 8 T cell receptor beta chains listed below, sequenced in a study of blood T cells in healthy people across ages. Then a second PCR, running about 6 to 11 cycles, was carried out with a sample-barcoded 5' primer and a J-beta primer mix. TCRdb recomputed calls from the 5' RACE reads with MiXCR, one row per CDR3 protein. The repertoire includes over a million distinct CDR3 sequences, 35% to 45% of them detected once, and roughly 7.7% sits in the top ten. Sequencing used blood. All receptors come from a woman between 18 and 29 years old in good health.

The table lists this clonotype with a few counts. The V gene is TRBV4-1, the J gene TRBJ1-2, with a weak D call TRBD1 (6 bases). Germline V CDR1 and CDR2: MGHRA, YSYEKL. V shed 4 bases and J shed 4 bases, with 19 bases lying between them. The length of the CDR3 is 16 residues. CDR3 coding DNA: TGCGCCAGCAGCCGGGGGCCAGGGAAGAACCCCTATGGCTACACCTTC. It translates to CASSRGPGKNPYGYTF.

The CDR3 here is CSARDPGLGRGQEKLFF. The CDR3 DNA reads TGCAGTGCTAGAGATCCAGGATTGGGCAGGGGACAGGAAAAACTGTTTTTT. The chain carries TRBV20-1 and TRBJ1-4, with TRBD1 matching over 7 bases. Trimming at V came to 0 bases and at J to 8 bases, leaving 15 bases not matched to a gene. Germline values: CDR1 DFQATT, CDR2 SNEGSKA (reference sequence). The CDR3 is 17 amino acids.

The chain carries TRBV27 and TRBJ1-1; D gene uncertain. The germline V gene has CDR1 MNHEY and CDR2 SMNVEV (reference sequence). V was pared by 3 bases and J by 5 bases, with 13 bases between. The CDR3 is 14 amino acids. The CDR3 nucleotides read TGTGCCAGCAGTTTCTCCCGGGGTGGGACTGAAGCTTTCTTT. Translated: CASSFSRGGTEAFF.

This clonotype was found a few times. The CDR3 region is CSARVVGEQYF. The CDR3 nucleotides are TGCAGTGCTAGAGTGGTCGGGGAGCAGTACTTC. The chain carries TRBV20-1 and TRBJ2-5, with a tentative D call TRBD2 (5 bases). Trimming pared 1 base from V and 11 bases from J, leaving 11 bases between. The germline gives CDR1 DFQATT, CDR2 SNEGSKA (reference sequence). The CDR3 is 11 amino acids.

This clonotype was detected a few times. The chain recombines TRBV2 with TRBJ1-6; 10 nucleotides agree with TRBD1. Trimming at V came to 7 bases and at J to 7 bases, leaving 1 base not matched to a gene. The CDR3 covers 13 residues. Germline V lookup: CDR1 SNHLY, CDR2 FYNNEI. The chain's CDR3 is CASKGQGNSPLHF. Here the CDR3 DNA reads TGTGCCAGCAAGGGACAGGGGAATTCACCCCTCCACTTT.

This chain's CDR3 is CASSFGGYEQFF. DNA for the CDR3: TGTGCCAGCAGTTTCGGCGGCTATGAGCAGTTCTTC. The V call is TRBV12-3 or TRBV12-4, the J call TRBJ2-1; D not resolved. This CDR3 spans 12 amino acids. Deletions cut 3 bases from V and 8 bases from J, with 8 bases between.

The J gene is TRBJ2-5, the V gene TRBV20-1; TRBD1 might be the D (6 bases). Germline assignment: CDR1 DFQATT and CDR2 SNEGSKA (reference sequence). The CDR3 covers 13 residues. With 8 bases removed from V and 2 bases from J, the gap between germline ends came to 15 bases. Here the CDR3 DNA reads TGCAGTACTCGCTCCGACAGGCAAGAGACCCAGTACTTC. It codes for CSTRSDRQETQYF.

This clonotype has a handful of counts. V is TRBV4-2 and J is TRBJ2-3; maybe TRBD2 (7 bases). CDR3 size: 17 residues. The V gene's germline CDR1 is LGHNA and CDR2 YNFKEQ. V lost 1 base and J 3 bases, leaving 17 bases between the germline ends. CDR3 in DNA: TGTGCCAGCAGCCAAGGAGGGGGGGCGCATCGGACAGATACGCAGTATTTT. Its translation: CASSQGGGAHRTDTQYF.